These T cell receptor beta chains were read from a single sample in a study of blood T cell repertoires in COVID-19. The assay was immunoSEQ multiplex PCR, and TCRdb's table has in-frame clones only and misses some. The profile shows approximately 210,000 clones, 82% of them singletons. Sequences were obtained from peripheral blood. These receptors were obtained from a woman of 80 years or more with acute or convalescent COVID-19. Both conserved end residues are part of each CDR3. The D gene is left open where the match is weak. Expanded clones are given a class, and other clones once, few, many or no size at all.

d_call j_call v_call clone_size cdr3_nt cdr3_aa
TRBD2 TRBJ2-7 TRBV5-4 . TGTGCCAGCAGCCCGGGGGGAGCTGCTGCCTACGAGCAGTACTTC CASSPGGAAAYEQYF
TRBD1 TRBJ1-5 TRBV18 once TGTGCCAGCTCACCACAGGGACAGCCACTTGGGGCCCAGCATTTT CASSPQGQPLGAQHF
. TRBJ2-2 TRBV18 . TGTGCCAGCTCACCACCGGGACTTGGGACCGGGGAGCTGTTTTTT CASSPPGLGTGELFF
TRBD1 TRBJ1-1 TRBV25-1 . TGTGCCAGCAGACCCGGGACAGGGTTTCCTGAAGCTTTCTTT CASRPGTGFPEAFF
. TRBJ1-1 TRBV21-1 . TGTGCCAGCAGCTCCGGTAGGGGGCCTGAAGCTTTCTTT CASSSGRGPEAFF
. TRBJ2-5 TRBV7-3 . TGTGCCAGCAGCTCCCGGACTAAAATCGAGACCCAGTACTTC CASSSRTKIETQYF
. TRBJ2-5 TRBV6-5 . TGTGCCAGCAGGGTTGGGGGCCGCCAAGAGACCCAGTACTTC CASRVGGRQETQYF
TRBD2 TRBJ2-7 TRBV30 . TGTGCCTGGGAGCCGGGACTAGCGGGGCCCTACCACTTC CAWEPGLAGPYHF
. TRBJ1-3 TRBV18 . TGTGCCAGCTCAAACGGTTACTCTGGAAACACCATATATTTT CASSNGYSGNTIYF
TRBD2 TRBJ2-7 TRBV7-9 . TGTGCCAGCAGCTTAGCGAGCGGGGCCTACGAGCAGTACTTC CASSLASGAYEQYF
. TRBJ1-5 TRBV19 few TGTGCCAGTAGTATAGATGGGGGGATGGGTCAGCCCCAGCATTTT CASSIDGGMGQPQHF
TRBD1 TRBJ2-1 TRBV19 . TGTGCCAGTAGTGCCGACAGGGAATCCTACAATGAGCAGTTCTTC CASSADRESYNEQFF
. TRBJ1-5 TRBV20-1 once TGCAGTGCTAGTTTTTTAAGCAGGGGCAAATGGGGCAATCAGCCCCAGCATTTT CSASFLSRGKWGNQPQHF
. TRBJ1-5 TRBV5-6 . TGTGCCAGCAGCCCTGGGACTGCTAATAGCAATCAGCCCCAGCATTTT CASSPGTANSNQPQHF